The 8 T cell receptor beta chains below all came from one sample that was sequenced in a study of human T cells and chemical hapten exposure. Time point reported: pre-sensitization, week 0. As for treatment: therapeutic diphenylcyclopropenone sensitization with weekly scalp DPC. TCRdb re-called the RACE reads through MiXCR, storing one row per CDR3 protein. Here the sample spans roughly 380,000 distinct CDR3 sequences, 5% to 6.5% being singletons. This material consisted of whole blood, taken in connection with sensitization to the hapten diphenylcyclopropenone (DPC). The source of these receptors is a woman aged 45-59 years with alopecia areata. Some clones in this sample may be carry-over from other donors' samples.

In this sample, this clonotype turned up many times. The CDR3 nucleotides are TGCGCCAGCAGCTTGGATAACCAAGAGACCCAGTACTTC. Its protein is CASSLDNQETQYF. The V call is TRBV5-1, the J call TRBJ2-5, with D unclear. With 0 bases removed from V and 0 bases from J, the gap between germline ends came to 3 bases. The CDR3 is made up of 13 amino acids. CDR1 is SGHRS, CDR2 YFSETQ, per germline. Based on the CDR3 plus reference TRBV5-1 and TRBJ2-5, the full variable domain is KAGVTQTPRYLIKTRGQQVTLSCSPISGHRSVSWYQQTPGQGLQFLFEYFSETQRNKGNFPGRFSGRQFSNSRSEMNVSTLELGDSALYLCASSLDNQETQYFGPGTRLLVL.

In this sample, this clonotype turned up a few times. V usage is TRBV7-8 and J usage is TRBJ2-2; maybe TRBD1 (5 bases). In germline, CDR1 is SGHVS, CDR2 FQNEAQ. Trimming removed 5 bases from V and 8 bases from J, with 15 bases in between. The CDR3 has 14 amino acids. CDR3 nucleotide sequence: TGTGCCAGCAGCATCCCAGGGAATGAAGGGGAGCTGTTTTTT. This encodes CASSIPGNEGELFF.

The chain employs TRBV11-2 and TRBJ1-3; no firm D call. The CDR3 is made up of 17 amino acids. The V end was cut by 0 bases, the J end by 2 bases, with 14 bases between. CDR1 SGHAT and CDR2 FQNNGV come from the germline V gene. This CDR3 is CASSLDAGGGAGNTIYF. The CDR3 bases are TGTGCCAGCAGCTTAGATGCAGGCGGCGGGGCTGGAAACACCATATATTTT.

In this sample, this clonotype turned up a few times. The chain employs TRBV6-4 and TRBJ2-1; 8 positions match TRBD2. The J segment lost 3 bases and the V segment lost 5 bases, leaving 6 bases of the junction unmatched. The germline gives CDR1 MRHNA, CDR2 SNTAGT. The CDR3 is made up of 15 amino acids. The CDR3 here is CASSWVSGVYNEQFF. For the CDR3, the DNA is TGTGCCAGCAGTTGGGTTAGCGGGGTCTACAATGAGCAGTTCTTC.

This clonotype was observed a few times. The chain recombines TRBV4-1 with TRBJ1-6; D is unresolved. This CDR3 is built from 17 residues. Germline values: CDR1 MGHRA, CDR2 YSYEKL. Deletions cut 2 bases from V and 9 bases from J, with 20 bases between. The CDR3 sequence: CASSQKPEGRLGSPLHF. The CDR3 coding sequence is TGCGCCAGCAGCCAAAAGCCCGAAGGACGTCTAGGTTCACCCCTCCACTTT.

This clonotype came up a few times. The gene calls are TRBV12-3 or TRBV12-4 and TRBJ1-3; D unresolved. The CDR3 loop spans 15 amino acids. Trimming removed 6 bases from V and 0 bases from J, with 12 bases in between. The CDR3 DNA reads TGTGCCAGCAGCCCACGACGGATCTCTGGAAACACCATATATTTT. Residues: CASSPRRISGNTIYF.

Remarks on this clonotype: This may be a read error, as it is one base from a much larger clone. The V gene is TRBV7-8, the J gene TRBJ2-3; no firm D call. V lost 1 base, J lost 0 bases, and 11 bases lay in between. CDR1 and CDR2 from the germline V gene are SGHVS and FQNEAQ. This CDR3 has 16 residues. The CDR3 reads CASSLESGVSTDTQYF. CDR3 DNA sequence: TGTGCCAGCAGCTTAGAGAGTGGGGTTAGCACAGATACGCAGTATTTT. Variable domain in full (rest from reference TRBV7-8 and TRBJ2-3): GAGVSQSPRYKVAKRGQDVALRCDPISGHVSLFWYQQALGQGPEFLTYFQNEAQLDKSGLPSDRFFAERPEGSVSTLKIQRTQQEDSAVYLCASSLESGVSTDTQYFGPGTRLTVL.

This clonotype showed up just a few times. V is TRBV12-5 and J is TRBJ2-1; D not certain. The V gene lost 8 bases and the J gene lost 7 bases, with 12 bases spanning the gap. Germline-derived CDR1 and CDR2 are LGHNT and FRNRAP. CDR3 length: 12 residues. The CDR3 DNA reads as TGTGCTAGTTCCGGCCCGAAGAATGAGCAGTTCTTC. Translation gives CASSGPKNEQFF. Full variable domain (outside the CDR3, taken from reference TRBV12-5 and TRBJ2-1): DARVTQTPRHKVTEMGQEVTMRCQPILGHNTVFWYRQTMMQGLELLAYFRNRAPLDDSGMPKDRFSAEMPDATLATLKIQPSEPRDSAVYFCASSGPKNEQFFGPGTRLTVL.